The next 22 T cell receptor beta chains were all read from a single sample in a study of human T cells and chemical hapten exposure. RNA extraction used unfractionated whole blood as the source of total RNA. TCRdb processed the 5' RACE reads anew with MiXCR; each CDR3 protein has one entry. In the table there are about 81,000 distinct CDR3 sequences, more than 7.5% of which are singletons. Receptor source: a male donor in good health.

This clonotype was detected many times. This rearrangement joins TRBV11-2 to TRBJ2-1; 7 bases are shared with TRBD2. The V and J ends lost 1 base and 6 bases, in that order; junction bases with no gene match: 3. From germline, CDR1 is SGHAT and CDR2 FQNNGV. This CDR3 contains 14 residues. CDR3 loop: CASSLALAANEQFF. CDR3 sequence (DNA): TGTGCCAGCAGCTTAGCCCTAGCGGCCAATGAGCAGTTCTTC.

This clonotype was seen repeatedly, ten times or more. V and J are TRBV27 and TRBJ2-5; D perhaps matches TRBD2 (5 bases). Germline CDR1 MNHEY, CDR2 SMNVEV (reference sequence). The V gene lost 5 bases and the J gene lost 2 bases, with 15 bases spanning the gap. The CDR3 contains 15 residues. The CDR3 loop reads CASSNQRVGQETQYF. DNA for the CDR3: TGTGCCAGCAGTAACCAGAGGGTCGGACAAGAGACCCAGTACTTC.

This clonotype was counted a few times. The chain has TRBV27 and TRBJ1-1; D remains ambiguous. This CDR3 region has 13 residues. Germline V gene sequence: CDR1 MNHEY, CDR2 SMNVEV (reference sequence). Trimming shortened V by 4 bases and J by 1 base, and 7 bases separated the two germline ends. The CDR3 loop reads CASSSWGNTEAFF. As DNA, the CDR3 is TGTGCCAGCAGTTCTTGGGGGAACACTGAAGCTTTCTTT.

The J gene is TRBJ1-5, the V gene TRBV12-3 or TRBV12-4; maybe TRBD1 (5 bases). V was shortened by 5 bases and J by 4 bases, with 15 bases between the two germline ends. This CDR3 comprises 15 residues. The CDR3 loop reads CASSPPGDGNQPQHF. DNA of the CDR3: TGTGCCAGCAGTCCCCCCGGGGACGGAAATCAGCCCCAGCATTTT.

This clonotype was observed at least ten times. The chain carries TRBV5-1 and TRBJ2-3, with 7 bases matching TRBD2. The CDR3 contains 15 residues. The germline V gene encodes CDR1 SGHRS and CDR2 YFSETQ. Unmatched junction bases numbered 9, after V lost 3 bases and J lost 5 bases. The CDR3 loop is CASSSAAPSGDTQYF. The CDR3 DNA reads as TGCGCCAGCAGCTCCGCCGCCCCTAGCGGAGATACGCAGTATTTT.

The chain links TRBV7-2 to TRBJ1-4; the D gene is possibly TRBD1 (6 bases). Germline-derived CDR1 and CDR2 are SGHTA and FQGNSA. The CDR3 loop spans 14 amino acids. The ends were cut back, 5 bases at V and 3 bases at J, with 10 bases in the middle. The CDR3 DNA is TGTGCCAGCAGCCCGGGACACTCTAATGAAAAACTGTTTTTT. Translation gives CASSPGHSNEKLFF.

CDR3 residues: CASSAGTGGGEQFF. CDR3 coding DNA: TGTGCCAGCAGTGCTGGGACAGGGGGTGGGGAGCAGTTCTTC. V usage is TRBV6-1 and J usage is TRBJ2-1, with 11 bases lining up with TRBD1. J lost 10 bases, V lost 4 bases, and 6 bases had no gene match. Germline CDR1 and CDR2: MNHNS and SASEGT. The CDR3 consists of 14 residues.

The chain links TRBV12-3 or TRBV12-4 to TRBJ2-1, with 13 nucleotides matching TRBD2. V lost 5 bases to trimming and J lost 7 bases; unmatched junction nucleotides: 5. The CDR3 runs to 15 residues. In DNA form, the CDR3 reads TGTGCCAGCAGTGAACTAGCGGGAGGGCAGAATGAGCAGTTCTTC. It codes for CASSELAGGQNEQFF.

The CDR3 DNA sequence: TGTGCCAGCAGCTCGAAGCGGGGGGCCTTGGTCCACAATGAGCAGTTCTTC. It encodes CASSSKRGALVHNEQFF. The chain recombines TRBV5-4 with TRBJ2-1; 9 bases are a match to TRBD2. CDR3 length equals 17 residues. Unmatched junction bases numbered 12, after V lost 3 bases and J lost 5 bases. The germline V gene has CDR1 SGHNT and CDR2 YYREEE (reference sequence).

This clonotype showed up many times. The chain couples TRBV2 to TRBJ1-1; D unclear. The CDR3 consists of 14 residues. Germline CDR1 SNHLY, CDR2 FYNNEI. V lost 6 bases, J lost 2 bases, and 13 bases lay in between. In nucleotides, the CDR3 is TGTGCCAGCAGCGGGCGGGGATCTAACACTGAAGCTTTCTTT. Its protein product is CASSGRGSNTEAFF.

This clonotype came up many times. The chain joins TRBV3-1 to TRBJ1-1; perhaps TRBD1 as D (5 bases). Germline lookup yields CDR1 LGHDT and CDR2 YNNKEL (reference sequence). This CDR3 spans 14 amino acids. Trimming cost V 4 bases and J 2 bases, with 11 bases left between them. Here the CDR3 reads CASSRRDLNTEAFF. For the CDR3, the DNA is TGTGCCAGCAGCCGAAGGGACCTAAACACTGAAGCTTTCTTT.

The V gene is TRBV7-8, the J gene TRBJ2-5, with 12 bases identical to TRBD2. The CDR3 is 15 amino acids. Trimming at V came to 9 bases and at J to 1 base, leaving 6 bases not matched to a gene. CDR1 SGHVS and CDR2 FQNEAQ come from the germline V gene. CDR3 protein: CASRGLAGFQETQYF. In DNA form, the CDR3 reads TGTGCCAGTAGAGGACTAGCGGGGTTCCAAGAGACCCAGTACTTC.

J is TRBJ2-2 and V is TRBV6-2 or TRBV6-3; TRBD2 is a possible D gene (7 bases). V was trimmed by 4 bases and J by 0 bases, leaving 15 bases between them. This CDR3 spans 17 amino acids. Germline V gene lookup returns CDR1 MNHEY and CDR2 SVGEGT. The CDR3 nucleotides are TGTGCCAGCAGTTGGGCGGGGGCGAATGCGAACACCGGGGAGCTGTTTTTT. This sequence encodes CASSWAGANANTGELFF.

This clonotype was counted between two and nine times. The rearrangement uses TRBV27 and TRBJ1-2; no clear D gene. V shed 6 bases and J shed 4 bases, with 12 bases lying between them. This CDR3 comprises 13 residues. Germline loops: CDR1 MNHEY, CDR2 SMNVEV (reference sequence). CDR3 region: CASSPTGPYGYTF. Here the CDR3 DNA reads TGTGCCAGCAGCCCTACCGGTCCCTATGGCTACACCTTC.

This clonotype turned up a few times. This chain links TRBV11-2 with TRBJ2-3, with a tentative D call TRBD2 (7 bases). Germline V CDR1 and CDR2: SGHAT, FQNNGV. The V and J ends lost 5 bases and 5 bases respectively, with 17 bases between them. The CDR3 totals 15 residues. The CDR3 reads CASSEDGGAVDTQYF. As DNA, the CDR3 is TGTGCCAGCAGCGAAGATGGGGGGGCCGTAGATACGCAGTATTTT.

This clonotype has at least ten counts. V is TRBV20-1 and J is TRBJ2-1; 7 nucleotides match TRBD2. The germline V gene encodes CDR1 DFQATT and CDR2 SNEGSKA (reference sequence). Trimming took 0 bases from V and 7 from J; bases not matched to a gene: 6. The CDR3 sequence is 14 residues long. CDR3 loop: CSARELREWNEQFF. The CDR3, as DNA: TGCAGTGCTAGAGAGTTGCGGGAGTGGAATGAGCAGTTCTTC.

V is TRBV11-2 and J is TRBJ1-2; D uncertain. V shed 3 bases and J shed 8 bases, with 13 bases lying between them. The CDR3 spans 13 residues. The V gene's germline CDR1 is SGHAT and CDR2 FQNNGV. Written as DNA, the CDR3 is TGTGCCAGCAGCTTGTCGGTGAACGGCGGCTACACCTTC. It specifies CASSLSVNGGYTF. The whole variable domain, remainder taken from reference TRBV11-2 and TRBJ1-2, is EAGVAQSPRYKIIEKRQSVAFWCNPISGHATLYWYQQILGQGPKLLIQFQNNGVVDDSQLPKDRFSAERLKGVDSTLKIQPAKLEDSAVYLCASSLSVNGGYTFGSGTRLTVV.

The CDR3 sequence is CASSTPGQSEAFF. For the CDR3, the DNA is TGTGCCAGCAGCACACCGGGACAGTCTGAAGCTTTCTTT. The chain has TRBV7-6 and TRBJ1-1; 7 positions match TRBD1. CDR1 and CDR2 (germline): SGHVS, FNYEAQ. The J segment lost 6 bases and the V segment lost 5 bases, leaving 6 bases of the junction unmatched. The CDR3 is 13 residues long.

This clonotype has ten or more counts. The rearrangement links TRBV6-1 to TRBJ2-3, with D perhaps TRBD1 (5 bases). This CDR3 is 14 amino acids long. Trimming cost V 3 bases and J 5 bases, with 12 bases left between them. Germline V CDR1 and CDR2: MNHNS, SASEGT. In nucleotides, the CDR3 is TGTGCCAGCAGTGAGTGGTCAGGGAAAGATACGCAGTATTTT. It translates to CASSEWSGKDTQYF.

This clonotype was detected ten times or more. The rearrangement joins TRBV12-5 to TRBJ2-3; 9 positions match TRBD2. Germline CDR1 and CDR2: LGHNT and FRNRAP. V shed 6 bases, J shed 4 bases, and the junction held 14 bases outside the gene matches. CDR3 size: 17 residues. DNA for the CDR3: TGTGCTAGTGGCCCCCGACTAGCGGAAGGAGGTGCAGATACGCAGTATTTT. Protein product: CASGPRLAEGGADTQYF.

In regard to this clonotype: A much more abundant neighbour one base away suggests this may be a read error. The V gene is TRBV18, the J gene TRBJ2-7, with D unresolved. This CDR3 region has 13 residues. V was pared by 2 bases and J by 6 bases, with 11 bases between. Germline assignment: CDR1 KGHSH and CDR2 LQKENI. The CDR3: CASSPIPSGEQYF. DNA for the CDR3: TGTGCCAGCTCACCAATCCCTAGTGGCGAGCAGTACTTC.

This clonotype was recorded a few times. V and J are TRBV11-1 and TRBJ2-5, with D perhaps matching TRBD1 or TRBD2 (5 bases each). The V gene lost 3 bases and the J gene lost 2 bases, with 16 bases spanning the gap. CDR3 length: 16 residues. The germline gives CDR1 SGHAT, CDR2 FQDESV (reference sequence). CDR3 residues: CASSLNGGIRQETQYF. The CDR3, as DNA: TGTGCCAGCAGCTTGAATGGGGGAATAAGGCAAGAGACCCAGTACTTC.